This is a list of T cell receptor beta chains from one sample in a study of pediatric ulcerative colitis. Some clones are missing from TCRdb's copy, which holds only in-frame ones; the method was immunoSEQ multiplex PCR. The sample lists under 50,000 clones, 78% seen once, with 3.5% to 4.5% in the top ten. Material: gut tissue. The receptors come from a girl between 10 and 17 years old with moderate ulcerative colitis. Both conserved end residues are part of each CDR3. The order of the fields is CDR3 length, V gene, J gene, CDR3 protein.

len: 12
v_gene: TRBV30
j_gene: TRBJ1-2
CDR3aa: CAWSPGGPGYTF

len: 17
v_gene: TRBV7-9
j_gene: TRBJ2-3
CDR3aa: CASSLTLGTSGADTQYF

len: 14
v_gene: TRBV5-1
j_gene: TRBJ1-4
CDR3aa: CASSLTGSNEKLFF

len: 16
v_gene: TRBV30
j_gene: TRBJ2-7
CDR3aa: CAWSVPGIIRENEQYF

len: 15
v_gene: TRBV6-5
j_gene: TRBJ2-7
CDR3aa: CASSYSLGWGAEQYF

len: 13
v_gene: TRBV4-3
j_gene: TRBJ2-7
CDR3aa: CASSQGRSGEQYF

len: 13
v_gene: TRBV6-1
j_gene: TRBJ2-3
CDR3aa: CASGLDVWDTQYF

len: 14
v_gene: TRBV27
j_gene: TRBJ2-3
CDR3aa: CASSLSGRPDTQYF

len: 16
v_gene: TRBV29-1
j_gene: TRBJ2-6
CDR3aa: CSVEEAGTSGANVLTF

len: 13
v_gene: TRBV5-1
j_gene: TRBJ1-4
CDR3aa: CASSSSNTPKLFF

len: 14
v_gene: TRBV11-2
j_gene: TRBJ2-1
CDR3aa: CASSLGLLGYEQFF